Listed below are T cell receptor beta chains from one sample, sequenced in a study of a mutant IDH1 vaccine in newly diagnosed glioma. These TCRs are of unknown antigen specificity. Here immunoSEQ multiplex PCR was the method, and the copy in TCRdb shows in-frame clones only, minus some. The table has about 120,000 clones, roughly 90% seen once. Sample: PBMCs, taken from a glioma patient whose treatment included an IDH1 peptide vaccine. All receptors derive from a woman aged 45-59 years with glioma. Each CDR3 is given with its conserved first and last residue. A D gene is named only where the DNA matches it firmly. Expanded clones get a size class; other rows say once, few or many, or leave the size out.

>TRBJ2-5|TRBV7-9|-|-
TGTGCCAGCAGCCAAGGCGGGCAAGAGACCCAGTACTTC
CASSQGGQETQYF
>TRBJ1-2|TRBV5-1|-|-
TGCGCCAGCAGCTTGGCCGGATCGTATGGCTACACCTTC
CASSLAGSYGYTF
>TRBJ2-5|TRBV30|-|-
TGTGCCTGGAGTGTTGTCCACCCGGAGACCCAGTACTTC
CAWSVVHPETQYF
>TRBJ2-1|TRBV9|TRBD2|-
TGTGCCAGCAGCGTAGCCCCTAGCGGGGTGGGGTACAATGAGCAGTTCTTC
CASSVAPSGVGYNEQFF
>TRBJ2-3|TRBV5-1|-|-
TGCGCCAGCAGCGCCACAGATACGCAGTATTTT
CASSATDTQYF
>TRBJ1-3|TRBV30|-|-
TGTGCCTGGAGTTTCTTTGGAAACACCATATATTTT
CAWSFFGNTIYF
>TRBJ2-7|TRBV2|-|once
TGTGCCAGCAAAGGCTACGAGCAGTACTTC
CASKGYEQYF
>TRBJ1-2|TRBV2|TRBD1|-
TGTGCCAGCAGTGAACGACAGGGAGGAGGTGGCTACACCTTC
CASSERQGGGGYTF
>TRBJ2-1|TRBV30|TRBD2|-
TGTGCCTGGGCCTCAGGGAGGGTAGGGAACAATGAGCAGTTCTTC
CAWASGRVGNNEQFF
>TRBJ1-1|TRBV10-3|-|-
TGTGCCATCAGTGAGGGTTTGGGTATGAACACTGAAGCTTTCTTT
CAISEGLGMNTEAFF
>TRBJ1-2|TRBV6-6|-|-
TGTGCCAGCAGCATCGCCGGGACTGGTGGCTACACCTTC
CASSIAGTGGYTF
>TRBJ1-4|TRBV6-1|-|-
TGTGCCAGCAGTCTCGAACAGGGTTGGGGTGAAAAACTGTTTTTT
CASSLEQGWGEKLFF
>TRBJ2-1|TRBV10-3|TRBD2|-
TGTGCCATCAGTGGGGGGGAGCGGGACTCCTACAATGAGCAGTTCTTC
CAISGGERDSYNEQFF
>TRBJ2-3|TRBV7-9|-|-
TGTGCCAGCAGCTTAGAAGCGGCAGATACGCAGTATTTT
CASSLEAADTQYF
>TRBJ2-5|TRBV9|TRBD2|-
TGTGCCAGCAGCCCGCGTCTAGCGGGAGAAGAGACCCAGTACTTC
CASSPRLAGEETQYF
>TRBJ2-3|TRBV28|-|-
TGTGCCAGCAGTTGGGACCCCCTGGGTACGCAGTATTTT
CASSWDPLGTQYF
>TRBJ1-4|TRBV19|-|-
TGTGCCAGTAGTCTGCGAGGAGGACCCGAAACTAATGAAAAACTGTTTTTT
CASSLRGGPETNEKLFF
>TRBJ2-1|TRBV7-3|TRBD2|-
TGTGCCAGCAGCTTATGGGGTAGCGGGAGATCGGATGAGCAGTTCTTC
CASSLWGSGRSDEQFF
>TRBJ2-7|TRBV5-4|-|-
TGTGCCAGCAGCTTTAACCTCTCCTACGAGCAGTACTTC
CASSFNLSYEQYF
>TRBJ1-1|TRBV25-1|-|-
TGTGCCAGCAGCTCAGCGGGGGGGCACACTGAAGCTTTCTTT
CASSSAGGHTEAFF
>TRBJ2-1|TRBV9|TRBD2|-
TGTGCCAGCAGCGTTACTAGCGCCGACAATGAGCAGTTCTTC
CASSVTSADNEQFF
>TRBJ2-7|TRBV10-3|TRBD2|-
TGTGCCATCATCCACGGGGGGTCCTACGAGCAGTACTTC
CAIIHGGSYEQYF